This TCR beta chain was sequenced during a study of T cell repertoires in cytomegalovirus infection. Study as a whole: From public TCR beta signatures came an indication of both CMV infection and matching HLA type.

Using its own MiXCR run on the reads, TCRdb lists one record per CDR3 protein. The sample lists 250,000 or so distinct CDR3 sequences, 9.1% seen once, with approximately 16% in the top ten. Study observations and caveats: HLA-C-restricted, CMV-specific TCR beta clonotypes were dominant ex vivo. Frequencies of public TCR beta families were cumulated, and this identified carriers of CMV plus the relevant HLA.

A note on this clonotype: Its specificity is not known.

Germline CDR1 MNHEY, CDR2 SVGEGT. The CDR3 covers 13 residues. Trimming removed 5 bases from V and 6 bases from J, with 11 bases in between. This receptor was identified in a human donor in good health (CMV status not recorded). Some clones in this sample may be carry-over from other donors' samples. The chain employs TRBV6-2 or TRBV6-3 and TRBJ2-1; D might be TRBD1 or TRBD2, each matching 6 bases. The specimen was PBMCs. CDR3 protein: CASSRTGANEQFF. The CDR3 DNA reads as TGTGCCAGCAGTCGGACGGGGGCCAATGAGCAGTTCTTC.